The 27 T cell receptor beta chains reported below all come from one sample, sequenced in a study of T cells in Graves' hyperthyroidism and ophthalmopathy. RNA transcripts yielded amplified TCR beta CDR3 regions. HTBI primers were the set used in a first-round RT-PCR of the TCR CDR3. TCRdb re-called the multiplex PCR reads through MiXCR, storing one row per CDR3 protein. The sample carries around 280,000 distinct CDR3 sequences, approximately 13% recorded once. The specimen sequenced was blood. These receptors all stem from a middle-aged woman with Graves' hyperthyroidism.

This clonotype has ten or more counts. V gene TRBV9 combines with J gene TRBJ2-1, with D possibly matching TRBD1 (6 bases). The length of the CDR3 is 16 residues. Germline CDR1 reads SGDLS; CDR2 reads YYNGEE. V dropped 3 bases and J dropped 4 bases, with 17 bases sitting between them. The CDR3 sequence: CASSATMTGEYNEQFF. In nucleotides, the CDR3 is TGTGCCAGCAGCGCAACGATGACAGGAGAATACAATGAGCAGTTCTTC.

Points on this clonotype: One junction end does not reproduce the germline sequence, and a read error may be involved. This rearrangement joins TRBV29-1 to TRBJ1-1; tentatively, D is TRBD1 (5 bases). Germline values: CDR1 SQVTM, CDR2 ANQGSEA. The CDR3 consists of 14 residues. This CDR3 is CSVEQEGFLAEAFF. The CDR3, as DNA: TGCAGCGTTGAGCAGGAGGGGTTTTTGGCTGAAGCCTTCTTT.

This clonotype was counted many times. The chain recombines TRBV20-1 with TRBJ1-6; D is undetermined. The CDR3 consists of 14 residues. Deletions cut 1 base from V and 5 bases from J, with 9 bases between. Per the germline V gene, CDR1 is DFQATT and CDR2 is SNEGSKA (reference sequence). The CDR3 coding sequence is TGCAGTGCTAGAGGGGCCACAAATAATTCACCCCTCCACTTT. Protein: CSARGATNNSPLHF.

The chain has TRBV12-3 or TRBV12-4 and TRBJ1-3; maybe TRBD1 (5 bases). This CDR3 is 13 amino acids long. V was trimmed by 3 bases and J by 8 bases, leaving 11 bases between them. The CDR3 DNA reads TGTGCCAGCAGTTTCGTGGGGGGGGACACCATATATTTT. Protein product: CASSFVGGDTIYF.

V gene TRBV2 combines with J gene TRBJ2-1; 13 bases align to TRBD2. The CDR3 contains 16 residues. V shed 4 bases, J shed 7 bases, and the junction held 7 bases outside the gene matches. CDR1 and CDR2 (germline): SNHLY, FYNNEI. The CDR3 DNA follows: TGTGCCAGCAGTGGGTTTACTAGCGGGAGGGTAAATGAGCAGTTCTTC. Translating it yields CASSGFTSGRVNEQFF.

In DNA, the CDR3 is TGTGCCAGTTCCCAACACAGCCGGCGGGCTGGAAACACCATATATTTT. Its protein is CASSQHSRRAGNTIYF. V gene TRBV6-1 combines with J gene TRBJ1-3; no clear D. The V gene's germline CDR1 is MNHNS and CDR2 SASEGT. V was clipped by 9 bases and J by 2 bases, with 20 bases between them. The CDR3 is 16 residues long.

Many counts were recorded for this clonotype. The chain has TRBV2 and TRBJ2-7, with 12 bases aligning to TRBD2. In germline, CDR1 is SNHLY, CDR2 FYNNEI. The CDR3 is 15 residues long. J lost 4 bases, V lost 6 bases, and 7 bases had no gene match. This CDR3 is CASRPLAGGRYEQYF. In DNA, the CDR3 is TGTGCCAGCAGACCCCTAGCGGGAGGGCGGTACGAGCAGTACTTC.

This clonotype has just a few counts. V and J are TRBV4-1 and TRBJ1-2; D gene ambiguous. V shed 0 bases and J shed 0 bases, with 8 bases lying between them. Germline CDR1 MGHRA, CDR2 YSYEKL. CDR3 size: 15 residues. In DNA, the CDR3 is TGCGCCAGCAGCCAAGAAGTTTCAGCTAACTATGGCTACACCTTC. This gives the protein CASSQEVSANYGYTF.

This clonotype was counted many times. The gene calls are TRBV15 and TRBJ1-4; TRBD1 matches at 12 bases. V gave up 3 bases and J gave up 8 bases; unmatched junction bases: 7. CDR3 length equals 16 residues. Germline V gene data show CDR1 as LNHNV and CDR2 as YYDKDF (reference sequence). In DNA form, the CDR3 reads TGTGCCACCAGCAGGCCCCCGGGACAGGGGGCGGAAAAACTGTTTTTT. Translation gives CATSRPPGQGAEKLFF.

In this sample, this clonotype turned up many times. The chain has TRBV28 and TRBJ2-7, with TRBD1 as a possible D gene (6 bases). The germline CDR1 and CDR2 sequences are MDHEN and SYDVKM. The V end was cut by 6 bases, the J end by 0 bases, with 9 bases between. The CDR3 runs 13 residues. This chain's CDR3 is CASRQGSSYEQYF. CDR3 sequence (DNA): TGTGCCAGCAGACAGGGTAGCTCCTACGAGCAGTACTTC.

This clonotype was observed a handful of times. The rearrangement uses TRBV7-6 and TRBJ2-7, with D possibly being TRBD2 (7 bases). Germline CDR1 and CDR2: SGHVS and FNYEAQ. This CDR3 is 16 amino acids long. V was shortened by 2 bases and J by 1 base, with 15 bases between the two germline ends. The DNA of the CDR3 is TGTGCCAGCAGCTTAAAGGGGGGGGACGCGTCCTACGAGCAGTACTTC. This encodes CASSLKGGDASYEQYF.

The table lists this clonotype with many counts. The chain combines TRBV6-1 with TRBJ1-2, with 11 bases matching TRBD1. CDR1 MNHNS and CDR2 SASEGT come from the germline V gene. CDR3 length: 14 amino acids. V shed 6 bases, J shed 8 bases, and the junction held 8 bases outside the gene matches. As DNA, the CDR3 is TGTGCCAGCAGACCTACCGGGACAGGGGGAGGCTACACCTTC. The encoded protein is CASRPTGTGGGYTF.

This clonotype came up many times. The genes are TRBV28 and TRBJ2-5, with D possibly TRBD1 on 6 matching bases. V was shortened by 7 bases and J by 0 bases, with 15 bases between the two germline ends. CDR3 length: 15 amino acids. Germline V gene sequence: CDR1 MDHEN, CDR2 SYDVKM. CDR3 sequence (DNA): TGTGCCAGCAACTCGCAAACAGGGTACCAAGAGACCCAGTACTTC. Amino acid sequence: CASNSQTGYQETQYF.

This clonotype has at least ten counts. V usage is TRBV9 and J usage is TRBJ1-1, with TRBD1 identical over 9 bases. J was trimmed by 12 bases and V by 3 bases; bases with no gene match: 6. This CDR3 is 12 amino acids long. Germline V gene sequence: CDR1 SGDLS, CDR2 YYNGEE. CDR3 sequence (DNA): TGTGCCAGCAGCGAGGGGACAGGGAAGTCTTTCTTT. Translated: CASSEGTGKSFF.

In this sample, this clonotype turned up many times. The CDR3 spells CASSQADRSGQYF. The DNA of the CDR3 is TGTGCCAGCAGCCAAGCCGACAGAAGTGGGCAGTACTTC. The rearrangement uses TRBV3-1 and TRBJ2-7; a weak D match, TRBD1 (5 bases). V was trimmed by 1 base and J by 9 bases, leaving 13 bases between them. The CDR3 covers 13 residues. Germline loops: CDR1 LGHDT, CDR2 YNNKEL (reference sequence).

This clonotype was found many times. The chain has TRBV28 and TRBJ2-3; either TRBD1 or TRBD2 may supply D (6 bases each). V lost 6 bases and J 6 bases, leaving 13 bases between the germline ends. Germline V CDR1 and CDR2: MDHEN, SYDVKM. The CDR3 has 13 amino acids. CDR3 nucleotide sequence: TGTGCCAGCAGCCCTAGGGGGGAGGATACGCAGTATTTT. Its protein product is CASSPRGEDTQYF.

This clonotype came up many times. The chain employs TRBV28 and TRBJ1-1; 7 nucleotides agree with TRBD1. Germline V gives CDR1 MDHEN, CDR2 SYDVKM. The CDR3 loop spans 15 amino acids. V lost 5 bases to trimming and J lost 1 base; unmatched junction nucleotides: 7. The DNA of the CDR3 is TGTGCCAGCAGTCCACCGACAGGGACGAACACTGAAGCTTTCTTT. This translates into CASSPPTGTNTEAFF. Supplemented by reference TRBV28 and TRBJ1-1, the full variable domain reads DVKVTQSSRYLVKRTGEKVFLECVQDMDHENMFWYRQDPGLGLRLIYFSYDVKMKEKGDIPEGYSVSREKKERFSLILESASTNQTSMYLCASSPPTGTNTEAFFGQGTRLTVV.

The chain combines TRBV19 with TRBJ2-2; possibly TRBD1 or TRBD2 for D (5 bases each). The CDR3 loop spans 13 amino acids. In germline, CDR1 is LNHDA, CDR2 SQIVND (reference sequence). V lost 6 bases to trimming and J lost 1 base, with 6 bases between them. In DNA form, the CDR3 reads TGTGCCAGTAGGGGACGGAACACCGGGGAGCTGTTTTTT. Protein product: CASRGRNTGELFF.

This clonotype was counted ten times or more. V gene TRBV10-3 combines with J gene TRBJ2-2, with D possibly being TRBD2 (5 bases). Germline V gene data show CDR1 as ENHRY and CDR2 as SYGVKD. This CDR3 contains 16 residues. Trimming pared 6 bases from V and 0 bases from J, leaving 14 bases between. CDR3 protein: CAISRRAEANTGELFF. The CDR3 coding sequence is TGTGCCATCAGCCGTCGAGCGGAGGCGAACACCGGGGAGCTGTTTTTT.

Of note for this clonotype: An end of the junction differs from the germline gene, which may be a read error. The V gene is TRBV20-1, the J gene TRBJ2-7; D uncertain. The CDR3 length is 14 residues. CDR1 is DFQATT and CDR2 is SNEGSKA in the germline V gene (reference sequence). The CDR3 DNA sequence: TGCAGTGCTAGGCCCGACGGAAGATCCTCCGAGCAGTACTTC. Amino acid sequence: CSARPDGRSSEQYF.

Many counts were recorded for this clonotype. The chain has TRBV6-1 and TRBJ1-1; D gene ambiguous. The V and J ends lost 5 bases and 4 bases respectively, with 23 bases between them. CDR3 length: 17 residues. Germline CDR1 is MNHNS and CDR2 is SASEGT. The CDR3 sequence is CASSYRRSRGRGTEAFF. The CDR3 nucleotides read TGTGCCAGCAGTTACAGAAGGTCCCGAGGTCGAGGCACTGAAGCTTTCTTT.

This clonotype was counted at least ten times. The chain uses TRBV10-3 and TRBJ2-5, with D perhaps TRBD2 (6 bases). CDR3 size: 13 residues. Trimming pared 2 bases from V and 5 bases from J, leaving 9 bases between. Germline CDR1 and CDR2: ENHRY and SYGVKD. This CDR3 is CAISERERETQYF. CDR3 in DNA: TGTGCCATCAGTGAGCGGGAGAGGGAGACCCAGTACTTC.

The rearrangement uses TRBV6-1 and TRBJ2-7; 10 nucleotides match TRBD2. Looked up from germline, CDR1 is MNHNS and CDR2 is SASEGT. CDR3 length: 19 amino acids. The trim removed 2 bases at V and 3 bases at J, leaving 16 bases unmatched. The CDR3 sequence is CASSEYIGAGLAGGYEQYF. DNA for the CDR3: TGTGCCAGCAGTGAATATATAGGGGCCGGGTTAGCGGGGGGCTACGAGCAGTACTTC.

At least ten counts were recorded for this clonotype. The chain joins TRBV28 to TRBJ1-5; D unclear. V was cut by 4 bases and J by 4 bases, with 11 bases left in between. The CDR3 is made up of 14 amino acids. The germline gives CDR1 MDHEN, CDR2 SYDVKM. The CDR3 nucleotides are TGTGCCAGCAGTTGGTCAGTACAGAATCAGCCCCAGCATTTT. Its translation is CASSWSVQNQPQHF.

In this sample, this clonotype turned up many times. The chain is built from TRBV7-2 and TRBJ2-3; 13 bases align to TRBD2. Germline V gene lookup returns CDR1 SGHTA and CDR2 FQGNSA. V trimming: 5 bases; J trimming: 1 base; junction bases outside the gene matches: 6. The CDR3 is made up of 17 amino acids. CDR3 nucleotides: TGTGCCAGCAGCACCGGGACTAGCGGGACGCGCACAGATACGCAGTATTTT. This codes for CASSTGTSGTRTDTQYF. Filled out from reference TRBV7-2 and TRBJ2-3, the complete variable domain reads GAGVSQSPSNKVTEKGKDVELRCDPISGHTALYWYRQSLGQGLEFLIYFQGNSAPDKSGLPSDRFSAERTGGSVSTLTIQRTQQEDSAVYLCASSTGTSGTRTDTQYFGPGTRLTVL.

On this clonotype: A much larger clone lies a single base off, so this may be a read error. The rearrangement joins TRBV20-1 to TRBJ1-2; 10 bases align to TRBD1. This CDR3 contains 15 residues. CDR1 is DFQATT, CDR2 SNEGSKA, per germline (reference sequence). DNA of the CDR3: TGCAATGCTAGAGACCGGGACAGGGGAAAAAGTGGCTACACCTTC. Translated: CNARDRDRGKSGYTF.

V usage is TRBV3-1 and J usage is TRBJ2-7, with a possible D match to TRBD2 (6 bases). Trimming cost V 3 bases and J 7 bases, with 10 bases left between them. The CDR3 length is 12 residues. CDR1 LGHDT and CDR2 YNNKEL come from the germline V gene (reference sequence). CDR3 DNA sequence: TGTGCCAGCAGCCAGGGGGGAAATGAGCAGTACTTC. Its protein product is CASSQGGNEQYF.